This TCR beta chain was obtained from a study of T cell responses to AZD1222 COVID-19 vaccine. Study-wide results and limits: Reportedly, close to half of spike-specific TCRs are directed against unmutated variant regions. After the peak T cell response, and only then, were repertoires sampled. With dominance at 160-218 and 743-854, vaccine-associated CD4 TCRs spanned spike.

The V gene lost 5 bases and the J gene lost 7 bases, with 20 bases spanning the gap. Germline V gives CDR1 LNHNV, CDR2 YYDKDF (reference sequence). This CDR3 contains 15 residues. There are a few counts of this clone. Its antigen is still unknown. The repertoire was sequenced with immunoSEQ multiplex PCR; TCRdb's copy has only in-frame clones and lacks some. The sample yields fewer than 120,000 clones, about 87% seen once. The chain uses TRBV15 and TRBJ1-1; D might be TRBD1 (6 bases). This specimen consisted of peripheral blood, obtained on day 0 of AZD1222 vaccination. The TCR originated in an adult in good health. The CDR3 DNA sequence: TGTGCCACCAGCCCGCGGGGGCAGGCCTTGAATGAAGCTTTCTTT. This gives the protein CATSPRGQALNEAFF.